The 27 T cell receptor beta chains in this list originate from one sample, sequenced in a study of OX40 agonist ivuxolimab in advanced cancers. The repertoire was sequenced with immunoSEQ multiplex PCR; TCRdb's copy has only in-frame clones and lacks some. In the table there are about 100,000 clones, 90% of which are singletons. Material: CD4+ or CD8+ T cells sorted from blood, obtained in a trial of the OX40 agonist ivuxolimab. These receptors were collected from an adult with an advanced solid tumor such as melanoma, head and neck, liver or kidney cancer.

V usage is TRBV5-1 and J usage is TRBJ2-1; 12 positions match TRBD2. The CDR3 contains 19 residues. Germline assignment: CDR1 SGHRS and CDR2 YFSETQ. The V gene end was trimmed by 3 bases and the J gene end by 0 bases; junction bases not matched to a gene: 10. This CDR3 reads CASSSFSGTSGFSYNEQFF. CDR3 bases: TGCGCCAGCAGCTCCTTCTCCGGGACTAGCGGGTTCTCCTACAATGAGCAGTTCTTC. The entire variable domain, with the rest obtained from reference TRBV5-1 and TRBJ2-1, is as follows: KAGVTQTPRYLIKTRGQQVTLSCSPISGHRSVSWYQQTPGQGLQFLFEYFSETQRNKGNFPGRFSGRQFSNSRSEMNVSTLELGDSALYLCASSSFSGTSGFSYNEQFFGPGTRLTVL.

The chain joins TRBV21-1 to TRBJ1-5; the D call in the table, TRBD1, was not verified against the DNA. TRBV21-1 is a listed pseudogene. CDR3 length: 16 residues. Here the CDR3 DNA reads TGTGCCAGCAGCCTGCGCGAGGAGGACAGACATCAGCCCCAGCATTTT. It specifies CASSLREEDRHQPQHF.

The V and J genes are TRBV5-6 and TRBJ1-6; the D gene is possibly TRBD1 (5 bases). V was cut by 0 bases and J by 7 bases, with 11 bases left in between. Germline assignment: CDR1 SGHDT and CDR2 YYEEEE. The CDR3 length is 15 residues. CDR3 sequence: CASSLGQGANSPLHF. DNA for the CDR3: TGTGCCAGCAGCTTGGGGCAGGGAGCAAATTCACCCCTCCACTTT.

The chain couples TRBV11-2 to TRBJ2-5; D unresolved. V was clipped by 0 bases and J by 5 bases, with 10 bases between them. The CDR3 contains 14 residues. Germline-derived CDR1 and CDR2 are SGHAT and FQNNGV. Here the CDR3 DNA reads TGTGCCAGCAGCTTAGAGGGGTTTAGGGAGACCCAGTACTTC. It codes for CASSLEGFRETQYF.

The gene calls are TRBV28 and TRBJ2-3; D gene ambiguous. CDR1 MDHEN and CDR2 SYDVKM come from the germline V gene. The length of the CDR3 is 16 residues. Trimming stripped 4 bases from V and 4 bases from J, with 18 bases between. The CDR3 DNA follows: TGTGCCAGCAGTTCCCCCGGTCTCGGCCCCCCAGATACGCAGTATTTT. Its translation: CASSSPGLGPPDTQYF.

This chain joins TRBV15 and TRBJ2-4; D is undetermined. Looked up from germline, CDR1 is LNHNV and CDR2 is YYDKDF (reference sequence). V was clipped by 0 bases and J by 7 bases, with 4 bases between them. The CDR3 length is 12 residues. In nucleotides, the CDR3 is TGTGCCACCAGCAGAGATTTTAACATTCAGTACTTC. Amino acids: CATSRDFNIQYF.

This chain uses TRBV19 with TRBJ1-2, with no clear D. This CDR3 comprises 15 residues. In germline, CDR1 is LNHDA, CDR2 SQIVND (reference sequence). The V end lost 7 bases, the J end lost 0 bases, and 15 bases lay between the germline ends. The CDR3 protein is CASKGTITSNYGYTF. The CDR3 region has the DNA TGTGCCAGTAAAGGTACAATCACCTCTAACTATGGCTACACCTTC.

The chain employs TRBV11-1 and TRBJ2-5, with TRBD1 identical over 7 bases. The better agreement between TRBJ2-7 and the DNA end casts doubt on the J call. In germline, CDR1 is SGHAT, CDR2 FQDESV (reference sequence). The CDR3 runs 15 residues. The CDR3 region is CASSKTRQGHYEQYF. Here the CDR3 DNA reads TGTGCCAGCAGCAAAACAAGACAGGGACACTACGAGCAGTACTTC.

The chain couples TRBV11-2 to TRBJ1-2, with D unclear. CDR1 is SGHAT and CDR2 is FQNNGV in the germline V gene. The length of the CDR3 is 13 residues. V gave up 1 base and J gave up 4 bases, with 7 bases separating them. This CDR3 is CASSLAGIYGYTF. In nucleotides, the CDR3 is TGTGCCAGCAGCTTAGCTGGAATCTATGGCTACACCTTC.

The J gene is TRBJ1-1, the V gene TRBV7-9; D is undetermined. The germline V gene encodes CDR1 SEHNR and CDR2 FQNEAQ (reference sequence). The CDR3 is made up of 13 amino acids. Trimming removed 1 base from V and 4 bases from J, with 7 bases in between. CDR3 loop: CASSLGGFTEAFF. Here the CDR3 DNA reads TGTGCCAGCAGCTTAGGGGGTTTCACTGAAGCTTTCTTT.

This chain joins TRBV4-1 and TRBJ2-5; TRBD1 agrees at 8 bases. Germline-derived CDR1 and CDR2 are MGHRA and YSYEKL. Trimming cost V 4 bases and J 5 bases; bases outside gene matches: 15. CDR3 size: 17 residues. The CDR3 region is CASSLSGQGSSSETQYF. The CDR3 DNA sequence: TGCGCCAGCAGCCTTTCCGGACAGGGCAGCAGTTCCGAGACCCAGTACTTC.

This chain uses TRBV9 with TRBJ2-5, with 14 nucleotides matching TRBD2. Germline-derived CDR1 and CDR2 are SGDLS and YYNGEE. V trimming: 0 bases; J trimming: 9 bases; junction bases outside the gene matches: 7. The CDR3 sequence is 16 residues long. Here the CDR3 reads CASSVAQGLAGVPQYF. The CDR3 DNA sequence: TGTGCCAGCAGCGTAGCCCAGGGACTAGCGGGAGTACCCCAGTACTTC.

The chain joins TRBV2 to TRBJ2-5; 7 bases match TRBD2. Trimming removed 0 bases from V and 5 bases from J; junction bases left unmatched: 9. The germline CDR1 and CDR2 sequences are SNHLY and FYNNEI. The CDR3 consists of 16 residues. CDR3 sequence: CASSEAFAGVAETQYF. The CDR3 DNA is TGTGCCAGCAGTGAAGCTTTTGCGGGGGTCGCCGAGACCCAGTACTTC.

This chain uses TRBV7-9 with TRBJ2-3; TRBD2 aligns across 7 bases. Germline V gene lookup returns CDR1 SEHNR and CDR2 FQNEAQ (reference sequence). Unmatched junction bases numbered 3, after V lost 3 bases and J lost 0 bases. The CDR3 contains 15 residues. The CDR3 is CASSFPGLSTDTQYF. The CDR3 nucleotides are TGTGCCAGCAGCTTTCCGGGACTAAGCACAGATACGCAGTATTTT. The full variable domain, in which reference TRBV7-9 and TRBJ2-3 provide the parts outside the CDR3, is DTGVSQNPRHKITKRGQNVTFRCDPISEHNRLYWYRQTLGQGPEFLTYFQNEAQLEKSRLLSDRFSAERPKGSFSTLEIQRTEQGDSAMYLCASSFPGLSTDTQYFGPGTRLTVL.

CDR3 sequence reads: CASRLVGGGGEQFF. The CDR3 nucleotides are TGTGCCAGCAGACTAGTAGGAGGGGGTGGTGAGCAGTTCTTC. The rearrangement links TRBV6-5 to TRBJ2-1; D possibly uses TRBD1 or TRBD2 (6 bases each). Trimming shortened V by 6 bases and J by 9 bases, and 18 bases separated the two germline ends. Germline V gene sequence: CDR1 MNHEY, CDR2 SVGAGI. This CDR3 has 14 residues.

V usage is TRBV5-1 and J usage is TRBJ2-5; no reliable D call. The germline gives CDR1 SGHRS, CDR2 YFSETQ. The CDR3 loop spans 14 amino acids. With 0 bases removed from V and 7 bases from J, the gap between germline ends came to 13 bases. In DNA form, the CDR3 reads TGCGCCAGCAGCTTGGGCCCTCTGGAGTGGACCCAGTACTTC. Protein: CASSLGPLEWTQYF.

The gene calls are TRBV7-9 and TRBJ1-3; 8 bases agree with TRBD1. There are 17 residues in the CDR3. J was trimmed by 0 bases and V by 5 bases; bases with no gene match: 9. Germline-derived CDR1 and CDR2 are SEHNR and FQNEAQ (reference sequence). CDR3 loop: CASSLLTGALSGNTIYF. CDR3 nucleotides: TGTGCCAGCAGCCTACTGACAGGGGCCCTCTCTGGAAACACCATATATTTT. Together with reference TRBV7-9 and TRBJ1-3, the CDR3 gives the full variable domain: DTGVSQNPRHKITKRGQNVTFRCDPISEHNRLYWYRQTLGQGPEFLTYFQNEAQLEKSRLLSDRFSAERPKGSFSTLEIQRTEQGDSAMYLCASSLLTGALSGNTIYFGEGSWLTVV.

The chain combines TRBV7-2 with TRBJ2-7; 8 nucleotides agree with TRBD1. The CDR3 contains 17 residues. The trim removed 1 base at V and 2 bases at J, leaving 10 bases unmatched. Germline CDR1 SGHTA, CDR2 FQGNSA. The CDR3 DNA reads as TGTGCCAGCAGCTTAGTAGGGGCTTGGACAGGGCCCTACGAGCAGTACTTC. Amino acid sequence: CASSLVGAWTGPYEQYF.

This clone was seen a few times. The CDR3 DNA reads as TGTGCCAGCAGTAAGCGGGAGGGCTCAGATACGCAGTATTTT. Protein product: CASSKREGSDTQYF. The J gene is TRBJ2-3, the V gene TRBV25-1, with 10 bases lining up with TRBD2. This CDR3 has 14 amino acids. CDR1 and CDR2 from the germline V gene are MGHDK and SYGVNS. Trimming cost V 5 bases and J 4 bases; bases outside gene matches: 3.

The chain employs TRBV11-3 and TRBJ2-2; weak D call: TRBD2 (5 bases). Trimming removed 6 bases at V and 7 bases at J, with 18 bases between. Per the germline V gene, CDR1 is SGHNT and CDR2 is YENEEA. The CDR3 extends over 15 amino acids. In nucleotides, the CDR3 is TGTGCCAGCAGACATGATAATAGCGTTTACGGGGAGCTGTTTTTT. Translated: CASRHDNSVYGELFF.

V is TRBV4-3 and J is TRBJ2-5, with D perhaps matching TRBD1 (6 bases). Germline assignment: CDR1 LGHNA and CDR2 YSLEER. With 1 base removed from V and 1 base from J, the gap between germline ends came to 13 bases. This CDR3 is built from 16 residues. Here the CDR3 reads CASSQGLGQSQETQYF. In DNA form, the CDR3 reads TGCGCCAGCAGCCAAGGTCTGGGACAATCCCAAGAGACCCAGTACTTC.

In DNA, the CDR3 is TGTGCCAGCAGAGGTACAGGGGGCGCTTCCTATGGCTACACCTTC. This gives the protein CASRGTGGASYGYTF. The chain combines TRBV7-9 with TRBJ1-2, with 9 bases identical to TRBD1. Germline V lookup: CDR1 SEHNR, CDR2 FQNEAQ (reference sequence). Trimming took 6 bases from V and 4 from J; bases not matched to a gene: 9. The CDR3 covers 15 residues.

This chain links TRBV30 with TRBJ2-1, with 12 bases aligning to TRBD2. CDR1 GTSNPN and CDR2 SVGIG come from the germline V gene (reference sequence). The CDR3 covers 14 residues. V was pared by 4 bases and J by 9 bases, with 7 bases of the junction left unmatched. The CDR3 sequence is CAWTRLAGVREQFF. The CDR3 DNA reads TGTGCCTGGACCCGACTAGCGGGGGTACGTGAGCAGTTCTTC.

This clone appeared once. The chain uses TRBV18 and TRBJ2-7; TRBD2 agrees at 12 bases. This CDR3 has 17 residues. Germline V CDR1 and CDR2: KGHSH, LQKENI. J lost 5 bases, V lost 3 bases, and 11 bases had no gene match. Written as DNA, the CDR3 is TGTGCCAGCTCACCCCCCGGACTAGCGGGACAAACGGACGAGCAGTACTTC. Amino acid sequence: CASSPPGLAGQTDEQYF.

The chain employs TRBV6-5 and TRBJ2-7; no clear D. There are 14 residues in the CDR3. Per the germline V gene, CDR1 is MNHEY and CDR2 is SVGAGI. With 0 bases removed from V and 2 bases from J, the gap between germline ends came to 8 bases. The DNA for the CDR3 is TGTGCCAGCAGTTACTCTGGACCCGCCTACGAGCAGTACTTC. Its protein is CASSYSGPAYEQYF.

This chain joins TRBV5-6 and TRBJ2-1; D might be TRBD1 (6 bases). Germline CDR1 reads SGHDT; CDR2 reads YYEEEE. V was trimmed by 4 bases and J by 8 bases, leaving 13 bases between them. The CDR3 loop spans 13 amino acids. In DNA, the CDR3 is TGTGCCAGCAGCCGAGACAGGCGCGATGAGCAGTTCTTC. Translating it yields CASSRDRRDEQFF.

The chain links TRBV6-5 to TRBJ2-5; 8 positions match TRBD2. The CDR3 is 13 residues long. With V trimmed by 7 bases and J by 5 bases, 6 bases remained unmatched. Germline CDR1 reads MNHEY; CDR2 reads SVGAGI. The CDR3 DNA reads TGTGCCAGCAAACAAGCGGGAGTGGAGACCCAGTACTTC. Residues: CASKQAGVETQYF.